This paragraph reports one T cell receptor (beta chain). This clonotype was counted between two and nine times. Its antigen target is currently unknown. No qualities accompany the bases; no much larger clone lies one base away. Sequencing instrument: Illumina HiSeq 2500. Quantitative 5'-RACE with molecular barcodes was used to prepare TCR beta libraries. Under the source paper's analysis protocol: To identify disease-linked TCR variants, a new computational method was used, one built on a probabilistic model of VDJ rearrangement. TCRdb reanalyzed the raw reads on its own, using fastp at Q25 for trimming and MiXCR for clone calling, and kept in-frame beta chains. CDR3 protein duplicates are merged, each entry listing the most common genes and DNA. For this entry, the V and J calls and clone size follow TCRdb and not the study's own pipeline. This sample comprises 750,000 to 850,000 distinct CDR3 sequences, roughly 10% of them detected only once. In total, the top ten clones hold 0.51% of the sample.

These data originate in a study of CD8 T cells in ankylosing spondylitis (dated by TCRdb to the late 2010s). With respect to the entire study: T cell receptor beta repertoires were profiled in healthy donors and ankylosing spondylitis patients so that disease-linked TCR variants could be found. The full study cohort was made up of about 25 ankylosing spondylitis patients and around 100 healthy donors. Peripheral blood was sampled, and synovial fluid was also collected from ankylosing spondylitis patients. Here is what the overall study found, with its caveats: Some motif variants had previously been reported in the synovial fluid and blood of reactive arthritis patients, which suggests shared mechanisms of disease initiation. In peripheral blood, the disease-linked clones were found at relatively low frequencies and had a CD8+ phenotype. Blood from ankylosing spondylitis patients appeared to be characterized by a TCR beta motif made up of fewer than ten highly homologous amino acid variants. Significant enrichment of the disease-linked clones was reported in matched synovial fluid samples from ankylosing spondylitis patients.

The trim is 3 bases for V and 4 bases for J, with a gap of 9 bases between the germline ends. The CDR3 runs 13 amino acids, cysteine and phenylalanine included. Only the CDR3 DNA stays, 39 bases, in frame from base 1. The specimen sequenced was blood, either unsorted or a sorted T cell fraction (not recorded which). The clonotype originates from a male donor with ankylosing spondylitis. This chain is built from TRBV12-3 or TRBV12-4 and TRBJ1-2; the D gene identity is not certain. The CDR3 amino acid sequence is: CASSFRIFYGYTF. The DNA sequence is TGTGCCAGCAGTTTTCGGATTTTCTATGGCTACACCTTC.